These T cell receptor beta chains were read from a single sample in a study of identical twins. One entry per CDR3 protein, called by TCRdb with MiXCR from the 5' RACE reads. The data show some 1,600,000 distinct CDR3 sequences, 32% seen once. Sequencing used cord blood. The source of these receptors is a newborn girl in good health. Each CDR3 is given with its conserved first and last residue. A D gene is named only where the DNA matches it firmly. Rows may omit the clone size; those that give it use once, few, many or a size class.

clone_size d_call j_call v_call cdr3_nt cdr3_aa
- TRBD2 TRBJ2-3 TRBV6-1 TGTGCCAGCAGGGCGACGACTAGCGCCCTCGGAGATACGCAGTATTTT CASRATTSALGDTQYF
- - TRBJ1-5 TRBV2 TGTGCCAGCACCGAGGGCTCCGGGGATAGCAGTCAGCCCCAGCATTTT CASTEGSGDSSQPQHF
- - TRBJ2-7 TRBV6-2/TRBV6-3 TGTGCCAGCAGTTACTCCTCACAGCCTAACGAGGGGGGCCTTTTTTACGAGCAGTACTTC CASSYSSQPNEGGLFYEQYF
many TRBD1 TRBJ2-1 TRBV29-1 TGCAGCGTTGAGAGACAGGGGTACAATGAGCAGTTCTTC CSVERQGYNEQFF
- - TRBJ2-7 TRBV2 TGTGCCAGCAACCCCCCAGGTTACGAGCAGTACTTC CASNPPGYEQYF
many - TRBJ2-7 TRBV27 TGTGCCAGCAGTTTATCGCCTAGGACAGCCTACGAGCAGTACTTC CASSLSPRTAYEQYF
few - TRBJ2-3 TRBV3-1 TGTGCCAGCAGCCAAGAACCCCCCGAACCTCCCACAGATACGCAGTATTTT CASSQEPPEPPTDTQYF
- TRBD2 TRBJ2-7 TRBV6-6 TGTGCCAGCAGTTACACTAGCGGGGGCTATACCTACGAGCAGTACTTC CASSYTSGGYTYEQYF
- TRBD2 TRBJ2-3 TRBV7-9 TGTGCCAGCAGCACATACCTCGGGGGGACTAGCACAGATACGCAGTATTTT CASSTYLGGTSTDTQYF
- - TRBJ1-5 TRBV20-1 TGCAGTGCTAGTCTCAGGGGAGGAAGCAATCAGCCCCAGCATTTT CSASLRGGSNQPQHF
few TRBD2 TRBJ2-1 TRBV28 TGTGCCAGCAGCTCACTAGCGTACGACGGTGAGCAGTTCTTC CASSSLAYDGEQFF
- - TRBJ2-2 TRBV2 TGTGCCAGCAGTGAAGCTGGCGCCCTCCGGACAGGGGAGCTGTTTTTT CASSEAGALRTGELFF
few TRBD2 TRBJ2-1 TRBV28 TGTGCCAGCAGTTTGCCCCCCCCGACTAGCGGGAAAACCTACAATGAGCAGTTCTTC CASSLPPPTSGKTYNEQFF
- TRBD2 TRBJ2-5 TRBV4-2 TGTGCCAGCAGCCAAGGGTACCTAGCGGGAGTCCAAGAGACCCAGTACTTC CASSQGYLAGVQETQYF
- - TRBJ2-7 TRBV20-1 TGCAGTGGTAGTGGGGGCTTACGCTACGAGCAGTACTTC CSGSGGLRYEQYF
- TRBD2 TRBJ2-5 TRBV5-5 TGTGCCAGCAGCGCACCAGAGCGGGAGAGGGTGGAGACCCAGTACTTC CASSAPERERVETQYF
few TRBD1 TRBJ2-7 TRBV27 TGTGCCAGCAGTTTAAGGGACAGTCACTACGAGCAGTACTTC CASSLRDSHYEQYF
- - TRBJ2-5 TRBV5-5 TGTGCCAGCTGGGGGTTTGTCGTCGCCCAAGAGACCCAGTACTTC CASWGFVVAQETQYF
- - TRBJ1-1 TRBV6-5 TGTGCCAGCAGTTATTGGCAGCTTCGGAACACTGAAGCTTTCTTT CASSYWQLRNTEAFF
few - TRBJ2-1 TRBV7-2 TGTGCCAGCAGCTTAGCGGGAGTGTTATACAATGAGCAGTTCTTC CASSLAGVLYNEQFF
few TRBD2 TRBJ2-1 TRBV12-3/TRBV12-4 TGTGCCAGCAGTCCGAGGACTAGCGGAGTTATTGAGCAGTTCTTC CASSPRTSGVIEQFF
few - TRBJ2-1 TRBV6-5 TGTGCCAGCAGTTACTCGGGCGGACGGGATGAGCAGTTCTTC CASSYSGGRDEQFF
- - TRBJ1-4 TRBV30 TGTGCCTGGAGATTACCGGGCCCCCGGGGTGAAAAACTGTTTTTT CAWRLPGPRGEKLFF
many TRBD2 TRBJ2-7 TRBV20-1 TGCAGTGCTAGAGATCTAGGGACTAGCTACGAGCAGTACTTC CSARDLGTSYEQYF
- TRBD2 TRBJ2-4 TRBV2 TGTGCCAGCAGTGCACTAGCGGGGAACATTCAGTACTTC CASSALAGNIQYF
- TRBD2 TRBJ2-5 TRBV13 TGTGCCAGCAGCTCCTCTAGCGGGGAAGAGACCCAGTACTTC CASSSSSGEETQYF